The rows below give T cell receptor beta chains drawn from one sample of a study of T cells in Graves' hyperthyroidism and ophthalmopathy. TCRdb reprocessed the multiplex PCR reads with MiXCR, giving one entry per CDR3 protein. There are 500,000 to 750,000 distinct CDR3 sequences in the sample; under 60% occur only once, and around 8% lies in the top ten. Source material: peripheral blood or thyroid tissue (not recorded which). The receptors were sampled from a woman between 18 and 29 years old with Graves' hyperthyroidism. The CDR3 runs from the conserved cysteine through the conserved F or W. D genes are given only for firm matches.

>TRBD1|TRBV6-5
CASSPLDRVFAGYTF
>.|TRBV20-1
CSARVRGTYEQYF
>.|TRBV10-2
CASTGQFDIQYF
>.|TRBV12-3/TRBV12-4
CASTLDLFEQYF
>.|TRBV14
CASSQEGWWVTEAFF
>TRBD2|TRBV5-1
CASSLGTSGRNIQYF
>TRBD1|TRBV29-1
CSPWTGATGANVLTF
>TRBD1|TRBV7-3
CASSLDVGTGTYNEQFF
>TRBD1|TRBV5-1
CASSLASGQGINYGYTF
>.|TRBV5-1
CASSLSDNSPLHF
>.|TRBV19
CASHRAWDEKLFF
>.|TRBV29-1
CSAGRTYEQYF
>TRBD2|TRBV9
CASSVGLAGAGELFF
>.|TRBV7-3
CASSLTRETSTDTQYF
>.|TRBV7-2
CASGRQRGSYEQYF
>.|TRBV20-1
CSARIPGRGNQPQHF
>.|TRBV7-2
CASSQVQRLNGYTF
>.|TRBV6-2/TRBV6-3
CASSPFSPGELFF
>TRBD1|TRBV7-3
CASSTGTVTGELFF
>.|TRBV5-1
CASSTTGQSFYNEQFF
>TRBD2|TRBV20-1
CSARPSGRDTTQYF
>.|TRBV29-1
CSAKTRGNEKLFF